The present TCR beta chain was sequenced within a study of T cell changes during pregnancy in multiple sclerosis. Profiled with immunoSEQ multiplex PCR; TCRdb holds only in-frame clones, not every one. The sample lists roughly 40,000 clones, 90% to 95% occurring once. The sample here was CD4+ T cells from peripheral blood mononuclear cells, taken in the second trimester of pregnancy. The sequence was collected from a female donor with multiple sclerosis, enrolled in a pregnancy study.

For the CDR3, the DNA is TGTGCCAGCTCGCAGGGACAGGACTCCTACGAGCAGTACTTC. It translates to CASSQGQDSYEQYF. This chain connects TRBV18 to TRBJ2-7, with 8 bases matching TRBD1. CDR1 and CDR2 (germline): KGHSH, LQKENI. V was clipped by 6 bases and J by 0 bases; unmatched bases: 4. The CDR3 sequence is 14 residues long.